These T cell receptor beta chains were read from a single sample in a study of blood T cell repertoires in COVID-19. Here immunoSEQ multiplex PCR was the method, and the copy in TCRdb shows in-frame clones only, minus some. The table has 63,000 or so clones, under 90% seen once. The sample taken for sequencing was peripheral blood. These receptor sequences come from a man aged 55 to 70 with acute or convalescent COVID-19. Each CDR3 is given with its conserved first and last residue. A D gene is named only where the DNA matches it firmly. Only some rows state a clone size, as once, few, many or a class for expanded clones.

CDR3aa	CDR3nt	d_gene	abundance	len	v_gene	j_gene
CTYRGSTDTQYF	TGCACCTACAGGGGTAGCACAGATACGCAGTATTTT	TRBD1	-	12	TRBV29-1	TRBJ2-3
CASSPGGYMNTEAFF	TGTGCCAGCTCACCAGGGGGCTATATGAACACTGAAGCTTTCTTT	-	-	15	TRBV18	TRBJ1-1
CASSTLSGTGGTGELFF	TGTGCCAGCAGCACTCTTAGCGGGACAGGGGGCACCGGGGAGCTGTTTTTT	-	-	17	TRBV21-1	TRBJ2-2
CASSREYGEKLFF	TGTGCCAGCAGTCGGGAATATGGAGAAAAACTGTTTTTT	-	-	13	TRBV6-5	TRBJ1-4
CASRTDRVDEQFF	TGTGCCAGCAGGACCGACAGGGTGGATGAGCAGTTCTTC	TRBD1	-	13	TRBV2	TRBJ2-1
CASSMRGTGDQPQHF	TGTGCCAGTAGTATGAGAGGGACAGGGGATCAGCCCCAGCATTTT	TRBD1	-	15	TRBV19	TRBJ1-5
CASSPEADSYEQYF	TGCGCCAGCAGCCCAGAGGCAGACTCCTACGAGCAGTACTTC	-	-	14	TRBV5-1	TRBJ2-7
CASSYSSSGALFF	TGTGCCAGCAGTTACTCGAGTAGCGGGGCTCTGTTTTTT	-	-	13	TRBV6-5	TRBJ1-4
CASSSRQYPETQYF	TGTGCCAGCAGCTCCCGACAGTACCCAGAGACCCAGTACTTC	-	-	14	TRBV7-6	TRBJ2-5
CASSTPPGTGFVKNIQYF	TGTGCCAGCAGCACTCCCCCCGGGACAGGGTTTGTCAAAAACATTCAGTACTTC	TRBD1	-	18	TRBV5-8	TRBJ2-4
CASSRGTSGQGNF	TGTGCCAGCAGTCGTGGTACGTCCGGACAGGGTAATTTC	TRBD1	-	13	TRBV12-3/TRBV12-4	TRBJ2-7
CASSLAADPRAYGNTIYF	TGTGCCAGCAGCTTGGCCGCTGACCCGAGGGCTTATGGAAACACCATATATTTT	-	-	18	TRBV5-6	TRBJ1-3
CATSSAQGQRSNQPQHF	TGTGCCACCAGCAGCGCCCAAGGACAGCGGAGCAATCAGCCCCAGCATTTT	-	few	17	TRBV15	TRBJ1-5
CASSSGLRIQYF	TGTGCCAGCAGCTCCGGTTTGAGAATTCAGTACTTC	-	-	12	TRBV7-8	TRBJ2-4
CASSFWAGTGINEQYF	TGTGCCAGCAGCTTCTGGGCCGGGACAGGGATTAACGAGCAGTACTTC	TRBD1	-	16	TRBV3-1/TRBV3-2	TRBJ2-7
CASSGDPPGDSTEAFF	TGCGCCAGCAGCGGCGATCCACCAGGGGACAGTACAGAAGCTTTCTTT	TRBD1	-	16	TRBV5-1	TRBJ1-1
CASSLGGGPDNEKLFF	TGTGCCAGCAGCCTCGGCGGGGGCCCAGACAATGAAAAACTGTTTTTT	-	-	16	TRBV3-1/TRBV3-2	TRBJ1-4
CASRQDRWALGAFF	TGTGCCAGCAGGCAGGACAGGTGGGCCCTTGGAGCTTTCTTT	TRBD1	-	14	TRBV2	TRBJ1-1
CASSLTSRGIRGGTEAFF	TGTGCCAGCAGTCTCACTTCAAGAGGGATCCGAGGAGGCACTGAAGCTTTCTTT	-	once	18	TRBV6-6	TRBJ1-1
CASSQQQGSVGGYTF	TGCGCCAGCAGCCAGCAACAGGGAAGCGTTGGGGGCTACACCTTC	-	-	15	TRBV5-1	TRBJ1-2
CASRPSGREIGGYTF	TGTGCCAGCAGACCCAGTGGGAGGGAAATCGGTGGCTACACCTTC	-	-	15	TRBV6-5	TRBJ1-2
CASSPSRTSGEQYF	TGTGCCAGCAGCCCCTCGAGGACTTCTGGAGAGCAGTACTTC	-	once	14	TRBV11-2	TRBJ2-7
CASSEYGTGLSPLHF	TGTGCCAGCAGTGAATATGGGACAGGGCTTTCACCCCTCCACTTT	TRBD1	-	15	TRBV6-1	TRBJ1-6
CASSSHRGRFNTEAFF	TGTGCCAGCAGTTCCCACAGGGGGCGCTTTAACACTGAAGCTTTCTTT	TRBD1	-	16	TRBV6-5	TRBJ1-1
CASSEAGQGRSEQFF	TGTGCCAGCAGTGAAGCGGGACAGGGGAGAAGTGAGCAGTTCTTC	TRBD1	-	15	TRBV2	TRBJ2-1
CASSLGQGSNQPQHF	TGTGCCAGCAGCTTGGGACAGGGTAGCAATCAGCCCCAGCATTTT	TRBD1	-	15	TRBV5-6	TRBJ1-5
CASSQDRVNTEAFF	TGTGCCAGCAGCCAGGACAGGGTGAACACTGAAGCTTTCTTT	TRBD1	-	14	TRBV7-9	TRBJ1-1
CASSRRTGGTDTQYF	TGTGCCAGCAGCCGTCGGACAGGGGGCACAGATACGCAGTATTTT	TRBD1	-	15	TRBV7-3	TRBJ2-3
CATWDNFYGYTF	TGTGCCACGTGGGACAATTTCTATGGCTACACCTTC	-	-	12	TRBV10-3	TRBJ1-2
CASSVRTSGGAHEQFF	TGTGCCAGTAGTGTCCGGACTAGCGGGGGGGCCCATGAGCAGTTCTTC	TRBD2	-	16	TRBV19	TRBJ2-1
CASSPDRNYGYTF	TGTGCCAGCTCGCCCGACAGAAACTATGGCTACACCTTC	-	-	13	TRBV18	TRBJ1-2
CASRRGLGPQHF	TGTGCCAGCCGGCGGGGCCTGGGACCCCAGCATTTT	-	-	12	TRBV7-9	TRBJ1-5
CASSLRAGPYEQYF	TGTGCCAGCAGCCTGAGAGCAGGTCCCTACGAGCAGTACTTC	-	-	14	TRBV9	TRBJ2-7
CASRLALATDTQYF	TGTGCCAGCCGATTAGCACTAGCGACAGATACGCAGTATTTT	TRBD2	-	14	TRBV2	TRBJ2-3
CASSQGDRQPHNPNEKLFF	TGTGCCAGCAGCCAAGGCGACCGACAGCCCCACAACCCTAATGAAAAACTGTTTTTT	-	-	19	TRBV4-2	TRBJ1-4
CASSPQQGPTDTQYF	TGTGCCAGCAGCCCCCAACAGGGACCCACAGATACGCAGTATTTT	-	-	15	TRBV3-1/TRBV3-2	TRBJ2-3
CASSSGSNYGYTF	TGCGCCAGCAGCTCAGGGTCTAACTATGGCTACACCTTC	-	few	13	TRBV5-1	TRBJ1-2